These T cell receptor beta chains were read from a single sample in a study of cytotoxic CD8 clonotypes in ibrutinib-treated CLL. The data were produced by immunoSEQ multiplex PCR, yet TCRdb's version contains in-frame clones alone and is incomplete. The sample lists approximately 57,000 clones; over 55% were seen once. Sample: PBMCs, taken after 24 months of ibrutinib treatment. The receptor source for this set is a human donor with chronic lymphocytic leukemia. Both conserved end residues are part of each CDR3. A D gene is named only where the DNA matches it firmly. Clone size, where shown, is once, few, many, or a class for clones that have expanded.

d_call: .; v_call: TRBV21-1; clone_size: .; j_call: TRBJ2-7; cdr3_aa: CASSRGLAGSGALYEQYF; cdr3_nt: TGTGCCAGCAGCCGGGGACTAGCGGGAAGTGGGGCTCTCTACGAGCAGTACTTC
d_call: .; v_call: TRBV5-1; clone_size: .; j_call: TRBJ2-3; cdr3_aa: CASSLGSWGTDTQYF; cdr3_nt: TGCGCCAGCAGCCTCGGGTCCTGGGGCACAGATACGCAGTATTTT
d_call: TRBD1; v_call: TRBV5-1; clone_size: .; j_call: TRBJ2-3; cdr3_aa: CASSMTGVGDTQYF; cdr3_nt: TGCGCCAGCAGCATGACAGGGGTTGGAGATACGCAGTATTTT
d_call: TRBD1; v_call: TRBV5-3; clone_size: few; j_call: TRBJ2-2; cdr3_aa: CARRLSRGQGSGELFF; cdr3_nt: TGTGCCAGAAGATTATCTCGGGGACAGGGTTCCGGGGAGCTGTTTTTT
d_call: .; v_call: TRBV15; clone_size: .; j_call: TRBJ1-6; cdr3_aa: CATSRDRLASPLHF; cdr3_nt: TGTGCCACCAGCAGAGACCGGTTAGCCTCACCCCTCCACTTT
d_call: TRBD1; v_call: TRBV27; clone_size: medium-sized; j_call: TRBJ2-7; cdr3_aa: CASRSGQGGEQYF; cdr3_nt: TGTGCCAGCAGATCAGGACAGGGCGGCGAGCAGTACTTC
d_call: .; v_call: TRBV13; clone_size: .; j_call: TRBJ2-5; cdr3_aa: CASSFLQGGGGEETQYF; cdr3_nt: TGTGCCAGCAGCTTTCTGCAGGGGGGGGGCGGGGAAGAGACCCAGTACTTC
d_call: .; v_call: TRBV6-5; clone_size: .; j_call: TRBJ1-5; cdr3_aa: CASSGGNQPQHF; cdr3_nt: TGTGCCAGCAGTGGAGGGAATCAGCCCCAGCATTTT
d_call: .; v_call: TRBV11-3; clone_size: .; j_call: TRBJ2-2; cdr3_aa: CASKLQGNTGELFF; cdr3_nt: TGTGCCAGCAAACTACAGGGGAACACCGGGGAGCTGTTTTTT
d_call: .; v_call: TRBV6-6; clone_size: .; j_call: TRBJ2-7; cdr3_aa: CASSYFQSGEQYF; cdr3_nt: TGTGCCAGCAGTTATTTCCAGAGCGGCGAGCAGTACTTC
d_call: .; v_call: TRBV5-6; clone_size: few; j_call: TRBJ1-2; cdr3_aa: CASSARGLYGYTF; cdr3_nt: TGTGCCAGCAGCGCGCGGGGCCTCTATGGCTACACCTTC
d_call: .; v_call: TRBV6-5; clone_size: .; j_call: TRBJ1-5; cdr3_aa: CASSYSTGTGQPQHF; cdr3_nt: TGTGCCAGCAGTTACTCGACAGGTACCGGCCAGCCCCAGCATTTT
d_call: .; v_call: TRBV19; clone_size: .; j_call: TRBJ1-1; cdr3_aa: CASSALSEAFF; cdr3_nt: TGTGCCAGTAGTGCCCTGAGTGAAGCTTTCTTT
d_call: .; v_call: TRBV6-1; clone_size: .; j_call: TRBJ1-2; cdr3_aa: CASSVGSGYTF; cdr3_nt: TGTGCCAGCAGTGTAGGGAGTGGCTACACCTTC
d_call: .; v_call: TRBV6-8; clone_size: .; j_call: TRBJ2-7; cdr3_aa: CASSYSIVRDDEQYF; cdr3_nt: TGTGCCAGCAGTTACTCGATCGTTAGGGACGACGAGCAGTACTTC
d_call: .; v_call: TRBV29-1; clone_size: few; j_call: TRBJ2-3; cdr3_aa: CSVVFGIGTDTQYF; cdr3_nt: TGCAGCGTTGTCTTCGGGATTGGTACAGATACGCAGTATTTT
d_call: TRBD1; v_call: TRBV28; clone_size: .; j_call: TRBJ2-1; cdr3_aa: CASRVRQGYNEQFF; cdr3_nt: TGTGCCAGCAGGGTCAGACAGGGCTACAATGAGCAGTTCTTC
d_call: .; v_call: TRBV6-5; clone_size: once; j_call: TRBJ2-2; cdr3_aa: CASTERAGELFF; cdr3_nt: TGTGCCAGCACCGAGCGAGCTGGGGAGCTGTTTTTT
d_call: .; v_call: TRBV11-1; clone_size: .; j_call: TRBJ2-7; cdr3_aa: CASSLNSVSPYEQYF; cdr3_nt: TGTGCCAGCAGCTTAAACTCGGTTTCCCCCTACGAGCAGTACTTC
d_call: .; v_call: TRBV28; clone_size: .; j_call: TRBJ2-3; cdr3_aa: CASSQNGRGTDTQYF; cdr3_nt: TGTGCCAGCAGTCAAAATGGGAGAGGCACAGATACGCAGTATTTT
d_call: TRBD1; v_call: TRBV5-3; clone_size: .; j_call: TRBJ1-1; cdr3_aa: CATKRQGGTEAFF; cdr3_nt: TGTGCCACCAAAAGACAGGGGGGGACTGAAGCTTTCTTT
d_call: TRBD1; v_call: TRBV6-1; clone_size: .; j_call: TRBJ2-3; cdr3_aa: CASSYGTGTDTQYF; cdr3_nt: TGTGCCAGCAGTTATGGGACAGGGACAGATACGCAGTATTTT
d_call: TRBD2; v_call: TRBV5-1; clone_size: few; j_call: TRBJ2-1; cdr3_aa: CASSPGLAALRLSYNEQFF; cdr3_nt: TGCGCCAGCAGCCCAGGACTAGCGGCCCTGAGGTTATCCTACAATGAGCAGTTCTTC
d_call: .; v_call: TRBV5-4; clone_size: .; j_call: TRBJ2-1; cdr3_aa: CASSLMGGSYNEQFF; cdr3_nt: TGTGCCAGCAGCTTAATGGGTGGGTCCTACAATGAGCAGTTCTTC
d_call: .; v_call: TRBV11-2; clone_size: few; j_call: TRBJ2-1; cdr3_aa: CASRQGGIMNEQFF; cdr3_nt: TGTGCCAGCAGGCAGGGGGGGATAATGAATGAGCAGTTCTTC
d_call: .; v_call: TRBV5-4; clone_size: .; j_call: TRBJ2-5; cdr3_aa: CASSPAGRFQETQYF; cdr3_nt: TGTGCCAGCAGCCCGGCAGGGAGGTTCCAAGAGACCCAGTACTTC
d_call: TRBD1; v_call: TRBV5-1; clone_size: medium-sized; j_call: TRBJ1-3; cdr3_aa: CASSLGPGGSGNTIYF; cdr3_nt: TGCGCCAGCAGCTTGGGACCAGGGGGATCTGGAAACACCATATATTTT
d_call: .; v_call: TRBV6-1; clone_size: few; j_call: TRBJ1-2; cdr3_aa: CASITVGGITF; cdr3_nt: TGTGCCAGCATTACCGTGGGGGGTATAACCTTC